This T cell receptor beta chain derives from a study of T-cell reconstitution after alpha-beta-depleted transplantation in children. This clonotype was seen at least ten times. It was with unique molecular identifiers that the TCRbeta library was prepared. TCRdb passed the PCR reads through MiXCR, listing each CDR3 protein once. The table includes a few hundred thousand distinct CDR3 sequences, 9.7% detected once. The germline V gene encodes CDR1 DFQATT and CDR2 SNEGSKA (reference sequence). The CDR3 spans 13 residues. V dropped 4 bases and J dropped 1; count of bases not matched to a gene: 2. The clonotype comes from a human donor who donated a stem cell graft to a child with SCID. This rearrangement joins TRBV20-1 to TRBJ2-7; 9 positions match TRBD1. The sample consisted of PBMCs from the stem cell graft donor, taken from the stem cell graft. CDR3 protein: CSAIGTGSYEQYF. The CDR3 DNA reads TGCAGTGCTATCGGGACAGGGTCCTACGAGCAGTACTTC.